This TCR beta chain was profiled in a study of blood T cell repertoires in COVID-19. The V end was cut by 1 base, the J end by 5 bases, with 17 bases between. Germline values: CDR1 SGHTA, CDR2 FQGTGA. The CDR3 extends over 16 amino acids. The table lists this clone with a few counts. Produced via immunoSEQ multiplex PCR; TCRdb's table is partial and in-frame only. Altogether some 45,000 clones are present, around 84% being singletons, with the ten largest covering 59%. The specimen was peripheral blood. The chain is built from TRBV7-3 and TRBJ2-5; tentative D call: TRBD2 (7 bases). The TCR comes from a man between 65 and 85 years old with acute or convalescent COVID-19. CDR3 protein: CASSLNLGGGPETQYF. The DNA for the CDR3 is TGTGCCAGCAGCTTAAATCTGGGAGGGGGGCCGGAGACCCAGTACTTC.